In this sample, the clone carrying this T cell receptor (beta chain) turned up a few times. This specimen belongs to a study of early T cells in non-severe SARS-CoV-2 infection. TCRdb used MiXCR to reprocess the 5' RACE reads, holding one entry per CDR3 protein. Here the sample spans some 100,000 distinct CDR3 sequences, about 15% being singletons. The CDR3 consists of 14 residues. J lost 3 bases, V lost 2 bases, and 5 bases had no gene match. Germline V gene lookup returns CDR1 DFQATT and CDR2 SNEGSKA (reference sequence). The sample was whole blood. The chain links TRBV20-1 to TRBJ2-5, with 8 positions matching TRBD2. This clonotype was obtained from an adult who was a healthcare worker with PCR-confirmed SARS-CoV-2 infection or an uninfected control (not recorded which). The CDR3 nucleotides are TGCAGTGCTAGACCCCTGACTAGCGAAGAGACCCAGTACTTC. The encoded protein is CSARPLTSEETQYF.